This is a list of T cell receptor beta chains from one sample in a study of PD-1 blockade in classical Hodgkin lymphoma. The repertoire was sequenced with immunoSEQ multiplex PCR; TCRdb's copy has only in-frame clones and lacks some. Of about 28,000 clones in the sample, around 77% were seen once. The sample was peripheral blood mononuclear cells (PBMCs), taken before the fourth cycle of nivolumab. These receptors originate from a human donor with classical Hodgkin lymphoma. CDR3s include the opening cysteine and the closing phenylalanine or tryptophan. The D gene is left open where the match is weak. Clone size is given for some rows only: seen once, a few or many times, or a class if the clone is expanded.

>.|TRBV6-1|TRBJ1-5|.
CASRQGIDQPQHF
TGTGCCAGCAGGCAGGGGATCGATCAGCCCCAGCATTTT
>few|TRBV10-3|TRBJ2-1|.
CATQRVLGNEQFF
TGTGCCACCCAGCGGGTTCTGGGCAATGAGCAGTTCTTC
>few|TRBV5-1|TRBJ2-7|.
CASSFIGQGGHEQYF
TGCGCCAGCAGCTTTATAGGACAGGGAGGGCACGAGCAGTACTTC
>once|TRBV27|TRBJ2-1|.
CASSLSGGSTSSYNEQFF
TGTGCCAGCAGTTTATCGGGGGGCAGTACAAGCTCCTACAATGAGCAGTTCTTC
>.|TRBV18|TRBJ2-3|TRBD2
CASSPSGMSTDTQYF
TGTGCCAGCTCACCCAGCGGGATGAGCACAGATACGCAGTATTTT
>.|TRBV7-8|TRBJ1-1|.
CASSLDRVNTEAFF
TGTGCCAGCAGCTTAGATAGGGTTAACACTGAAGCTTTCTTT
>.|TRBV4-1|TRBJ2-7|TRBD2
CASRTGLAIPYEQYF
TGCGCCAGCAGGACGGGACTAGCAATCCCCTACGAGCAGTACTTC
>few|TRBV7-8|TRBJ2-3|.
CASSPQAVSTDTQYF
TGTGCCAGCAGCCCCCAGGCTGTAAGCACAGATACGCAGTATTTT
>.|TRBV6-1|TRBJ2-7|.
CASSSTGSYEQYF
TGTGCCAGCAGCTCGACAGGTAGCTACGAGCAGTACTTC
>.|TRBV28|TRBJ1-5|.
CASRTGGAQPQHF
TGTGCCAGCAGGACCGGGGGGGCTCAGCCCCAGCATTTT
>.|TRBV5-5|TRBJ1-1|.
CASSLGGGTLNTEAFF
TGTGCCAGCAGCTTGGGTGGCGGAACGTTGAACACTGAAGCTTTCTTT
>.|TRBV7-6|TRBJ2-6|.
CASTLGPPGAVSSGANVLTF
TGTGCCAGCACCCTGGGGCCCCCGGGAGCCGTTAGCTCTGGGGCCAACGTCCTGACTTTC
>.|TRBV29-1|TRBJ2-7|.
CSVPDGNSYEQYF
TGCAGCGTGCCAGACGGGAACTCCTACGAGCAGTACTTC
>.|TRBV18|TRBJ2-7|TRBD1
CASSSRQGDEQYF
TGTGCCAGCTCATCACGACAGGGTGACGAGCAGTACTTC
>once|TRBV21-1|TRBJ2-1|.
CASSSPKRLAIYNEQFF
TGTGCCAGCAGCTCTCCCAAGAGACTAGCCATCTACAATGAGCAGTTCTTC
>.|TRBV18|TRBJ2-1|.
CASSPTGLNEQFF
TGTGCCAGCTCACCTACAGGGTTAAATGAGCAGTTCTTC
>.|TRBV19|TRBJ2-2|TRBD1
CASSIQTGVGTGELFF
TGTGCCAGTAGTATTCAGACAGGGGTCGGAACCGGGGAGCTGTTTTTT
>.|TRBV6-1|TRBJ2-7|.
CASRKDALNEQYF
TGTGCCAGCAGAAAAGACGCCCTCAACGAGCAGTACTTC
>once|TRBV9|TRBJ2-1|.
CASSVEVLQGRDNEQFF
TGTGCCAGCAGCGTAGAGGTTTTACAGGGGAGGGACAATGAGCAGTTCTTC
>once|TRBV4-2|TRBJ2-7|TRBD2
CASSQDTSGALQYF
TGTGCCAGCAGCCAAGATACTAGCGGGGCTCTGCAGTACTTC
>.|TRBV6-5|TRBJ2-2|.
CASSYSATTGELFF
TGTGCCAGCAGTTACTCGGCGACCACCGGGGAGCTGTTTTTT
>.|TRBV6-5|TRBJ2-3|.
CASSLQGAHTDTQYF
TGTGCCAGCAGTCTACAGGGAGCCCACACAGATACGCAGTATTTT
>.|TRBV7-9|TRBJ2-1|TRBD2
CASSYPGGLAEKQFF
TGTGCCAGCAGCTACCCAGGCGGACTAGCGGAGAAGCAGTTCTTC
>.|TRBV18|TRBJ2-7|TRBD1
CASKTGAPYEQYF
TGTGCCAGCAAGACAGGGGCCCCCTACGAGCAGTACTTC
>.|TRBV7-9|TRBJ2-1|TRBD2
CASSLGASGRVTYNEQFF
TGTGCCAGCAGCTTAGGTGCTAGCGGGAGGGTAACCTACAATGAGCAGTTCTTC
>.|TRBV6-5|TRBJ2-7|.
CASRKDALNEQYF
TGTGCCAGCAGAAAAGACGCCCTCAACGAGCAGTACTTC
>.|TRBV29-1|TRBJ2-1|TRBD1
CSTVATGGNEQFF
TGCAGCACGGTAGCGACAGGGGGGAATGAGCAGTTCTTC
>.|TRBV19|TRBJ1-5|.
CASSRQMYSNQPQHF
TGTGCCAGTAGTAGACAGATGTATAGCAATCAGCCCCAGCATTTT
>few|TRBV18|TRBJ2-3|.
CASSPLGDQTDTQYF
TGTGCCAGCTCACCACTCGGGGACCAGACAGATACGCAGTATTTT
>few|TRBV6-6|TRBJ2-5|TRBD1
CASSNPTGGVGETQYF
TGTGCCAGCAGTAACCCTACAGGGGGCGTCGGCGAGACCCAGTACTTC
>.|TRBV5-1|TRBJ2-1|TRBD2
CASSRTSGRHNEQFF
TGCGCCAGCAGCCGGACTAGCGGGCGGCACAATGAGCAGTTCTTC
>.|TRBV6-1|TRBJ1-1|.
CASFKGAGNTEAFF
TGTGCCAGCTTCAAAGGGGCAGGGAACACTGAAGCTTTCTTT
>.|TRBV7-6|TRBJ1-4|.
CASSVFSRGAENEKLFF
TGTGCCAGCAGCGTATTCTCTAGGGGGGCAGAGAATGAAAAACTGTTTTTT
>.|TRBV30|TRBJ1-2|.
CAWSAGGSSYGYTF
TGTGCCTGGAGTGCCGGGGGGAGTAGCTATGGCTACACCTTC
>few|TRBV9|TRBJ2-5|.
CASSVDVGWGETQYF
TGTGCCAGCAGCGTAGATGTAGGGTGGGGGGAGACCCAGTACTTC
>.|TRBV19|TRBJ2-1|TRBD2
CASRNPGLAGNNEQFF
TGTGCCAGTAGAAACCCGGGACTAGCGGGGAACAATGAGCAGTTCTTC
>.|TRBV9|TRBJ1-5|.
CASSAVGRDQPQHF
TGTGCCAGCAGCGCGGTGGGGAGGGATCAGCCCCAGCATTTT
>large|TRBV25-1|TRBJ2-1|.
CASIPPRGEQFF
TGTGCCAGCATCCCACCTAGGGGTGAGCAGTTCTTC